The T cell receptor beta chain described here comes from a study of blood T cell repertoires in COVID-19. Study details: Some COVID-19 samples were acute and others convalescent; all came from the United States, Italy and Spain. In each case, the material was cDNA or gDNA derived from T cells, B-cell-depleted T cells, or PBMCs.

Germline lookup yields CDR1 SSHAT and CDR2 FNYEAQ (reference sequence). CDR3 length equals 13 residues. As processed by the authors: It was from reference gene primer amplification that nucleated cell counts were estimated. Sequencing used immunoSEQ multiplex PCR; TCRdb keeps in-frame clones, though not all of them. V and J calls and clone size follow that table, whereas D and trimming were derived from the DNA. This table has around 150,000 clones, roughly four fifths appearing once. A single count supports this clone. Mismatch with germline at one junction end may stem from a read error. The chain is built from TRBV7-7 and TRBJ2-7; D may be TRBD2 (6 bases). The clonotype was recovered from a human donor in a cohort sampled during active COVID-19. Sequences were obtained from peripheral blood. As DNA, the CDR3 is TGTGCTAGCAGCCCTGGACTACTCTACGAGCAGTACTTC. This translates into CASSPGLLYEQYF. The whole variable domain, remainder taken from reference TRBV7-7 and TRBJ2-7, is GAGVSQSPRYKVTKRGQDVTLRCDPISSHATLYWYQQALGQGPEFLTYFNYEAQPDKSGLPSDRFSAERPEGSISTLTIQRTEQRDSAMYRCASSPGLLYEQYFGPGTRLTVT.